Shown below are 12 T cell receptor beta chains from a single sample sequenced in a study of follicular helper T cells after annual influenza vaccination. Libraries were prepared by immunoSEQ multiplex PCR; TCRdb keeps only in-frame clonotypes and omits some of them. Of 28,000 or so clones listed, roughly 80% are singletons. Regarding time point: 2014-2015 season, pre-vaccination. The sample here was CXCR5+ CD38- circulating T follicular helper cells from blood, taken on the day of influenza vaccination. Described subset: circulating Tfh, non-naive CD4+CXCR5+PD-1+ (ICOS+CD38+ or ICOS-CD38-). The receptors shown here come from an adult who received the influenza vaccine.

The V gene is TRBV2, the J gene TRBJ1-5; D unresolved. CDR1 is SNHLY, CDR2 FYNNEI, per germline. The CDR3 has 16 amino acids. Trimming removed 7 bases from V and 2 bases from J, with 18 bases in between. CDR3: CASNAFGVLGNQPQHF. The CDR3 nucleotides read TGTGCCAGCAATGCGTTCGGGGTCCTTGGCAATCAGCCCCAGCATTTT.

The CDR3 loop is CASSSTANTGELFF. CDR3 DNA sequence: TGTGCCAGCAGTTCGACAGCGAACACCGGGGAGCTGTTTTTT. The chain employs TRBV6-6 and TRBJ2-2; D possibly corresponds to TRBD1 (5 bases). Trimming stripped 4 bases from V and 0 bases from J, with 6 bases between. The CDR3 is 14 residues long. The V gene's germline CDR1 is MNHNY and CDR2 SVGAGI (reference sequence).

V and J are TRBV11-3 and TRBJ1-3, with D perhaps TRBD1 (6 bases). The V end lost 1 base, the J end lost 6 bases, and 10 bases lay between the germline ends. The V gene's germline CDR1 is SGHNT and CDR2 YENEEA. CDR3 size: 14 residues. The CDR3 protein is CASSLAGEENTIYF. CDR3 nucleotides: TGTGCCAGCAGCTTAGCAGGGGAAGAAAACACCATATATTTT. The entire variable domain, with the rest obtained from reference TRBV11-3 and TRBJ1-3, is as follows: EAGVVQSPRYKIIEKKQPVAFWCNPISGHNTLYWYLQNLGQGPELLIRYENEEAVDDSQLPKDRFSAERLKGVDSTLKIQPAELGDSAVYLCASSLAGEENTIYFGEGSWLTVV.

DNA of the CDR3: TGTGCCAGTAGCTCCCCTGGGAGGGGAACTAATGAAAAACTGTTTTTT. Its protein product is CASSSPGRGTNEKLFF. This rearrangement joins TRBV19 to TRBJ1-4, with a possible D match to TRBD1 (5 bases). With 6 bases removed from V and 1 base from J, the gap between germline ends came to 15 bases. Germline CDR1 reads LNHDA; CDR2 reads SQIVND (reference sequence). CDR3 size: 16 residues.

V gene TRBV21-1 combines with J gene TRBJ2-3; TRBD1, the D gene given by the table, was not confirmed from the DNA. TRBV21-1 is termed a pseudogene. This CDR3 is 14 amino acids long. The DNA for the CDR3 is TGTGCCAGCAGCAAAGCCTGGGGGCCAGATACGCAGTATTTT. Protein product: CASSKAWGPDTQYF.

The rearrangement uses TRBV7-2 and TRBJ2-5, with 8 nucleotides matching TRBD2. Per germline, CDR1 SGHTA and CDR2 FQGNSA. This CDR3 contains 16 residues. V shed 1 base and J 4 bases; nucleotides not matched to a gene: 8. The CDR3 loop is CASSLGAGVSAETQYF. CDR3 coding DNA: TGTGCCAGCAGCTTAGGAGCGGGGGTTTCGGCAGAGACCCAGTACTTC.

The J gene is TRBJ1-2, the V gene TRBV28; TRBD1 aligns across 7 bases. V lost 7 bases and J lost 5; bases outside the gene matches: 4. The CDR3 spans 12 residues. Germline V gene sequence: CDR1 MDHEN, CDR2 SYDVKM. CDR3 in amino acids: CASKPGQYGYTF. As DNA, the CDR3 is TGTGCCAGCAAACCGGGACAGTATGGCTACACCTTC.

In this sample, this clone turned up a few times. CDR3 DNA: TGTGCCAGCAGCTTATATGGGAGATTGATAGGAGAGACCCAGTACTTC. Translated: CASSLYGRLIGETQYF. The chain has TRBV7-2 and TRBJ2-5; tentatively, D is TRBD2 (5 bases). This CDR3 region has 16 residues. Germline values: CDR1 SGHTA, CDR2 FQGNSA. V lost 2 bases, J lost 4 bases, and 17 bases lay in between.

The CDR3 sequence is CASSGQGNTEAFF. The CDR3 nucleotides read TGTGCCAGCAGCGGCCAGGGGAACACTGAAGCTTTCTTT. The chain is built from TRBV11-3 and TRBJ1-1, with D maybe TRBD1 (5 bases). Looked up from germline, CDR1 is SGHNT and CDR2 is YENEEA. The CDR3 is made up of 13 amino acids. With 5 bases removed from V and 1 base from J, the gap between germline ends came to 8 bases.

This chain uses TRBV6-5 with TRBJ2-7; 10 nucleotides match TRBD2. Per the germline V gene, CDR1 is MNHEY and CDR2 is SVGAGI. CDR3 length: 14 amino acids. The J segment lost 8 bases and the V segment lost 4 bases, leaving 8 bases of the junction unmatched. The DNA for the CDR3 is TGTGCCAGCAGTTTGGCCCAGCGGGAGGGCCAGCAGTACTTC. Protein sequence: CASSLAQREGQQYF.

CDR3 bases: TGTGCCAGCAGCCTACAAACAGTTGGAGAGACCCAGTACTTC. Its translation: CASSLQTVGETQYF. The rearrangement links TRBV5-6 to TRBJ2-5; D not resolved. This CDR3 spans 14 amino acids. V was clipped by 4 bases and J by 4 bases, with 14 bases between them. Per the germline V gene, CDR1 is SGHDT and CDR2 is YYEEEE.

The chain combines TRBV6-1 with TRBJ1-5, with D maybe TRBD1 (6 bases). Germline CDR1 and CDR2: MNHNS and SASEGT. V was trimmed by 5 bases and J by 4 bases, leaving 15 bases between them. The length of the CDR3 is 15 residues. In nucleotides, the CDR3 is TGTGCCAGCAGTCCACTTGGGGGGGCGAATCAGCCCCAGCATTTT. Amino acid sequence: CASSPLGGANQPQHF.